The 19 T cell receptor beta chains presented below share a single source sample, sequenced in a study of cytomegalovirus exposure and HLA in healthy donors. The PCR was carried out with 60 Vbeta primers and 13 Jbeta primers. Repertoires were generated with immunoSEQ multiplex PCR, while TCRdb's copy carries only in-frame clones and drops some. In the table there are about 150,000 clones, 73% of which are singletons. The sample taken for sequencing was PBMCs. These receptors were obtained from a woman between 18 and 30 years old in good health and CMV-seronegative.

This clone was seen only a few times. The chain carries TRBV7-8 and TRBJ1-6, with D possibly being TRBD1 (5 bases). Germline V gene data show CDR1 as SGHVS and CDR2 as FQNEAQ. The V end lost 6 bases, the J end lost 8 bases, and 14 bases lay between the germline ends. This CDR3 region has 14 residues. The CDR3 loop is CASRQGLRYSPLHF. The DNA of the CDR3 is TGTGCCAGCAGGCAGGGTTTGCGCTATTCACCCCTCCACTTT.

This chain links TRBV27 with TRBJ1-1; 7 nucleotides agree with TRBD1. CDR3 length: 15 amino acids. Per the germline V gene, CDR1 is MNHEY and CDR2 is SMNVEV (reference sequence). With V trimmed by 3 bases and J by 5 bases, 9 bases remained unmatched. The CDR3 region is CASSLSTRGKTEAFF. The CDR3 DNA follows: TGTGCCAGCAGTTTGTCCACCAGGGGGAAGACTGAAGCTTTCTTT.

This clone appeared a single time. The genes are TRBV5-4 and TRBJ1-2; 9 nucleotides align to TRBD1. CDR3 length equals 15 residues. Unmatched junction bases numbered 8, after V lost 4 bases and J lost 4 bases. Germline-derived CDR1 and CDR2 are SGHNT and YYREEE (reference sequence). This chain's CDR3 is CASSGGQGLFYGYTF. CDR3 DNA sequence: TGTGCCAGCAGCGGAGGACAGGGGTTGTTCTATGGCTACACCTTC.

CDR3 DNA: TGCGCCAGCAGCTTAGAAAATCCGGGAGATACGCAGTATTTT. It codes for CASSLENPGDTQYF. The rearrangement links TRBV5-1 to TRBJ2-3; the D is unclear. Trimming pared 2 bases from V and 5 bases from J, leaving 12 bases between. Germline-derived CDR1 and CDR2 are SGHRS and YFSETQ. This CDR3 is built from 14 residues.

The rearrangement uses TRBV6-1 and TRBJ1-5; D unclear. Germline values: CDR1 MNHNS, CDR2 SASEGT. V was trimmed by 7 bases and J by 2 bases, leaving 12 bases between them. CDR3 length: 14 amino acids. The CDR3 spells CASKTKARNQPQHF. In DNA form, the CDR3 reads TGTGCCAGCAAGACAAAGGCCCGCAATCAGCCCCAGCATTTT.

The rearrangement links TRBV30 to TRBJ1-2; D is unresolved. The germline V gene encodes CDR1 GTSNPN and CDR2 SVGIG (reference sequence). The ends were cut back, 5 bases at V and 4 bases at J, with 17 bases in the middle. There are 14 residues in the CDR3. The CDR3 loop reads CAWVSSPGAYGYTF. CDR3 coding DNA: TGTGCCTGGGTTTCTTCTCCGGGAGCCTATGGCTACACCTTC.

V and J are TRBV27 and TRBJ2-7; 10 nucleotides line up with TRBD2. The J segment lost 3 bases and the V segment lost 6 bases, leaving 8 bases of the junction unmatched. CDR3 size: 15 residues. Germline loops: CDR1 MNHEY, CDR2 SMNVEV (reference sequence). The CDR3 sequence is CASSPRGLAVYEQYV. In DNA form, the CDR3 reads TGTGCCAGCAGCCCTCGCGGACTAGCGGTCTACGAGCAGTACGTC.

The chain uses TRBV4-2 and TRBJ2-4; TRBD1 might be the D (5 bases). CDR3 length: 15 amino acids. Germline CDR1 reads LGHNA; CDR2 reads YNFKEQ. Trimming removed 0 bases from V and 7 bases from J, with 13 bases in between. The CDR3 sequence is CASSQDPIAGNIQYF. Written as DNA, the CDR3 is TGTGCCAGCAGCCAAGATCCAATCGCAGGGAACATTCAGTACTTC.

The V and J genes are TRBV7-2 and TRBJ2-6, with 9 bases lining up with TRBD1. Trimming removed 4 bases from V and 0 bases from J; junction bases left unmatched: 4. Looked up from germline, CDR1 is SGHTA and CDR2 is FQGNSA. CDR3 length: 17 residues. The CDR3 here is CASSSGTGISGANVLTF. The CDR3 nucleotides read TGTGCCAGCAGCTCGGGGACAGGGATCTCTGGGGCCAACGTCCTGACTTTC.

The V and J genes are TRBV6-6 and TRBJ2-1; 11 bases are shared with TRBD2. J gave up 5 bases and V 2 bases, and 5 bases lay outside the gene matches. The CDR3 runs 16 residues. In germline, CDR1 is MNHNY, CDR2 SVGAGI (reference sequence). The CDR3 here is CASSYPLAGVDNEQFF. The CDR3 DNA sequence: TGTGCCAGCAGTTACCCACTAGCGGGAGTGGACAATGAGCAGTTCTTC.

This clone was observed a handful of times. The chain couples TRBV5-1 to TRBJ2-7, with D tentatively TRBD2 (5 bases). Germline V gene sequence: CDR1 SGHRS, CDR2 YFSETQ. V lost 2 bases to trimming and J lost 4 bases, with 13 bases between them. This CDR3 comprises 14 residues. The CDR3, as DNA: TGCGCCAGCAGCTTAAGCGGCCTTATTTACGAGCAGTACTTC. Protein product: CASSLSGLIYEQYF.

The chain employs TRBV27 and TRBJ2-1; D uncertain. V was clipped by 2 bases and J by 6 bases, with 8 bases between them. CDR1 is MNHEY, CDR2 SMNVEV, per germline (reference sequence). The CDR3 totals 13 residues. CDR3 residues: CASSLTRLNEQFF. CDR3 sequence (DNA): TGTGCCAGCAGTTTAACCAGGCTCAATGAGCAGTTCTTC.

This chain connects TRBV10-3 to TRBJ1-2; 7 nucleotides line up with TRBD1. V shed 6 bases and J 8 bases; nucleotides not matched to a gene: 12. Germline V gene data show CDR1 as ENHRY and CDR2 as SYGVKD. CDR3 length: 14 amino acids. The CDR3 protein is CAISRTGGADGYTF. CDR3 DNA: TGTGCCATCAGCAGGACAGGAGGGGCGGACGGCTACACCTTC.

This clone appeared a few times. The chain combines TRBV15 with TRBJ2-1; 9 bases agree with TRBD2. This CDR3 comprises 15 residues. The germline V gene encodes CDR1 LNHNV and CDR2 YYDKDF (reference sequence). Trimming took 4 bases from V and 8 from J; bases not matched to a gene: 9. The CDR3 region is CATSKLAGWYDEQFF. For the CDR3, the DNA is TGTGCCACCAGCAAACTAGCGGGCTGGTACGATGAGCAGTTCTTC.

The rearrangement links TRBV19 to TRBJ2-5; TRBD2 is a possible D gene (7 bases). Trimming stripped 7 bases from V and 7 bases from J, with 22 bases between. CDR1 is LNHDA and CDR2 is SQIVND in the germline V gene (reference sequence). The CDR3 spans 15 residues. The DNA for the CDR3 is TGTGCCAGTAACGTCCCGGGGGGCCCGTATGGGACCCAGTACTTC. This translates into CASNVPGGPYGTQYF.

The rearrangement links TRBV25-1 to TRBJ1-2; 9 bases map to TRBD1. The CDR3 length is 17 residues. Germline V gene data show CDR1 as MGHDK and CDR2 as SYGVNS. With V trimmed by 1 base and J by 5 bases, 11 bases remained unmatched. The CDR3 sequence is CASSELGTGSGLYGYTF. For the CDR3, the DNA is TGTGCCAGCAGTGAATTGGGGACAGGGAGTGGACTATATGGCTACACCTTC.

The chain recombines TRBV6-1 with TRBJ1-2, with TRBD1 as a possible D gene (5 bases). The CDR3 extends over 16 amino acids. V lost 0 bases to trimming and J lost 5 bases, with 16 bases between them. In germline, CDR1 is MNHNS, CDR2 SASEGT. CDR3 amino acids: CASSEARDSPVYGYTF. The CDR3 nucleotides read TGTGCCAGCAGTGAAGCGAGAGACAGCCCCGTATATGGCTACACCTTC.

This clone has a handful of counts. DNA of the CDR3: TGTGCCAGCAGCCTAAGGACAGAAGGCTATGGCTACACCTTC. Protein: CASSLRTEGYGYTF. The chain joins TRBV13 to TRBJ1-2, with D possibly matching TRBD1 (6 bases). CDR3 size: 14 residues. Trimming removed 5 bases from V and 4 bases from J, with 14 bases in between. Germline values: CDR1 PRHDT, CDR2 FYEKMQ (reference sequence).

The CDR3 region is CASKDRAIADTQYF. In nucleotides, the CDR3 is TGTGCCAGCAAGGACAGGGCCATAGCAGATACGCAGTATTTT. V and J are TRBV2 and TRBJ2-3; 8 bases are a match to TRBD1. The CDR3 length is 14 residues. With 7 bases clipped from V and 4 bases from J, the junction kept 7 bases outside the gene matches. From germline, CDR1 is SNHLY and CDR2 FYNNEI.